The 20 T cell receptor beta chains listed next were all sequenced from one sample in a study of blood T cell repertoires in COVID-19. Clones were sequenced by immunoSEQ multiplex PCR, and TCRdb holds only the in-frame ones, with some missing. The sample has about 480,000 clones, approximately 90% seen once; the top ten hold 4.3%. Material: peripheral blood. Receptors originate from a woman aged 25 to 39 with acute or convalescent COVID-19.

This chain uses TRBV5-4 with TRBJ1-1, with D maybe TRBD1 (6 bases). The CDR3 totals 16 residues. Trimming shortened V by 6 bases and J by 8 bases, and 26 bases separated the two germline ends. Per germline, CDR1 SGHNT and CDR2 YYREEE (reference sequence). The CDR3 nucleotides are TGTGCCAGCACCCCCGAGTCGACAGGTACAGGTTCCGAAGCTTTCTTT. Translation gives CASTPESTGTGSEAFF.

A note on this clone: The junction departs from germline at one end; a sequencing error may be responsible. The CDR3 sequence: CASSADPRSPSDF. CDR3 in DNA: TGTGCCAGCAGTGCCGACCCCCGGAGTCCCTCGGATTTT. J is TRBJ2-3 and V is TRBV2; D remains ambiguous. Per germline, CDR1 SNHLY and CDR2 FYNNEI. There are 13 residues in the CDR3.

This clone has just one count. This chain uses TRBV28 with TRBJ1-2; 7 positions agree with TRBD1. The CDR3 contains 15 residues. V lost 7 bases to trimming and J lost 8 bases; unmatched junction nucleotides: 16. The germline V gene encodes CDR1 MDHEN and CDR2 SYDVKM. CDR3 DNA: TGTGCCAGCATCTTTGACCTTACAGGGGTAGGCGGCTACACCTTC. Translation gives CASIFDLTGVGGYTF.

The chain carries TRBV10-3 and TRBJ2-3; maybe TRBD2 (6 bases). Trimming removed 3 bases at V and 4 bases at J, with 14 bases between. The CDR3 contains 15 residues. Germline V CDR1 and CDR2: ENHRY, SYGVKD. This chain's CDR3 is CAISDPFGGSDTQYF. The DNA of the CDR3 is TGTGCCATCAGTGACCCTTTTGGGGGGTCAGATACGCAGTATTTT.

The V call is TRBV5-1, the J call TRBJ1-1; possibly TRBD1 for D (5 bases). This CDR3 is 16 amino acids long. Trimming removed 0 bases at V and 0 bases at J, with 12 bases between. CDR1 and CDR2 from the germline V gene are SGHRS and YFSETQ. The CDR3 sequence: CASSLAPGLLNTEAFF. DNA of the CDR3: TGCGCCAGCAGCTTGGCCCCAGGGCTACTGAACACTGAAGCTTTCTTT.

The rearrangement joins TRBV19 to TRBJ2-7; 7 nucleotides line up with TRBD1. This CDR3 is 13 amino acids long. Germline CDR1 reads LNHDA; CDR2 reads SQIVND (reference sequence). V was pared by 7 bases and J by 5 bases, with 8 bases of the junction left unmatched. The CDR3 spells CASTNRGVDEQYF. The CDR3 nucleotides are TGTGCCAGTACCAACAGGGGTGTCGACGAGCAGTACTTC.

The chain carries TRBV4-1 and TRBJ2-7, with 9 bases aligning to TRBD2. Germline CDR1 MGHRA, CDR2 YSYEKL. V lost 0 bases, J lost 6 bases, and 3 bases stayed unmatched. The CDR3 has 14 residues. The CDR3 region is CASSQEAGGFEQYF. CDR3 in DNA: TGCGCCAGCAGCCAAGAAGCGGGGGGTTTCGAGCAGTACTTC.

V and J are TRBV6-6 and TRBJ1-2; D gene unclear. The V end was cut by 0 bases, the J end by 1 base, with 12 bases between. The germline V gene encodes CDR1 MNHNY and CDR2 SVGAGI (reference sequence). The CDR3 length is 16 residues. CDR3 in amino acids: CASSYSDSDGNYGYTF. The CDR3 DNA reads as TGTGCCAGCAGTTACTCTGACTCAGACGGTAACTATGGCTACACCTTC.

V gene TRBV19 combines with J gene TRBJ2-7; TRBD1 matches at 9 bases. The CDR3 has 14 amino acids. CDR1 is LNHDA and CDR2 is SQIVND in the germline V gene (reference sequence). V dropped 4 bases and J dropped 2; count of bases not matched to a gene: 3. CDR3: CASSRTGATYEQYF. CDR3 bases: TGTGCCAGTAGTAGGACAGGGGCGACCTACGAGCAGTACTTC.

The chain couples TRBV25-1 to TRBJ1-1; 7 bases map to TRBD1. Germline assignment: CDR1 MGHDK and CDR2 SYGVNS. The CDR3 sequence is 13 residues long. J lost 1 base, V lost 6 bases, and 2 bases had no gene match. Here the CDR3 reads CASSGQANTEAFF. CDR3 DNA: TGTGCCAGCAGCGGACAGGCGAACACTGAAGCTTTCTTT.

V and J are TRBV6-2 or TRBV6-3 and TRBJ1-5; 7 bases fit TRBD1. The CDR3 has 17 residues. V shed 0 bases and J 3 bases; nucleotides not matched to a gene: 8. In germline, CDR1 is MNHEY, CDR2 SVGEGT. CDR3 in amino acids: CASSYSLAGGTNQPQHF. CDR3 sequence (DNA): TGTGCCAGCAGTTACTCGTTGGCAGGGGGTACCAATCAGCCCCAGCATTTT.

The chain has TRBV11-2 and TRBJ2-1, with TRBD2 matching 9 bases. The CDR3 runs 15 residues. V shed 3 bases, J shed 4 bases, and the junction held 4 bases outside the gene matches. Germline V gene sequence: CDR1 SGHAT, CDR2 FQNNGV. The CDR3 DNA follows: TGTGCCAGCAGCTTCCTAGCGGGGAGTTACAATGAGCAGTTCTTC. The encoded protein is CASSFLAGSYNEQFF.

This clone was seen more than once but under ten times. The sample holds other DNA sequences that translate to the same CDR3. This chain uses TRBV18 with TRBJ1-1, with D possibly TRBD1 on 6 matching bases. This CDR3 has 13 amino acids. Germline V gene sequence: CDR1 KGHSH, CDR2 LQKENI. Trimming pared 3 bases from V and 2 bases from J, leaving 7 bases between. The CDR3 nucleotides read TGTGCCAGCTCACCGGGACAAAACACTGAAGCTTTCTTT. Protein sequence: CASSPGQNTEAFF.

This clone was observed a single time. The chain couples TRBV4-1 to TRBJ2-3, with TRBD1 matching 10 bases. The CDR3 covers 15 residues. Germline V lookup: CDR1 MGHRA, CDR2 YSYEKL. V dropped 2 bases and J dropped 5; count of bases not matched to a gene: 4. The CDR3 DNA reads TGCGCCAGCAGCCAACGGACAGGGGGAGTAGATACGCAGTATTTT. Translating it yields CASSQRTGGVDTQYF.

The V call is TRBV4-1, the J call TRBJ2-2, with 9 positions matching TRBD2. CDR1 and CDR2 from the germline V gene are MGHRA and YSYEKL. Losses at the gene ends were 1 base for V and 5 bases for J; bases not matched to a gene: 14. The CDR3 runs to 19 residues. Here the CDR3 reads CASSQVFPQAGGLTGELFF. The CDR3 DNA follows: TGCGCCAGCAGCCAAGTTTTTCCCCAGGCGGGGGGGCTTACCGGGGAGCTGTTTTTT.

This chain joins TRBV29-1 and TRBJ1-4, with 9 bases lining up with TRBD1. Germline V gives CDR1 SQVTM, CDR2 ANQGSEA. Trimming at V came to 7 bases and at J to 5 bases, leaving 5 bases not matched to a gene. The CDR3 length is 13 residues. The CDR3 loop is CSATGTGNEKLFF. The DNA of the CDR3 is TGCAGCGCAACCGGGACAGGGAATGAAAAACTGTTTTTT.

The chain has TRBV5-4 and TRBJ2-5; 9 bases are a match to TRBD2. V lost 4 bases to trimming and J lost 5 bases; unmatched junction nucleotides: 6. This CDR3 contains 14 residues. Germline lookup yields CDR1 SGHNT and CDR2 YYREEE (reference sequence). CDR3 coding DNA: TGTGCCAGCAGCACCCGGACTAGCGCGGAGACCCAGTACTTC. Translating gives CASSTRTSAETQYF.

CDR3 DNA: TGCAGCGTTTCCTACCGGGAAAAGCAGTTCTTC. Its protein product is CSVSYREKQFF. The rearrangement links TRBV29-1 to TRBJ2-1; D is perhaps TRBD2 (5 bases). CDR1 is SQVTM and CDR2 is ANQGSEA in the germline V gene. The CDR3 has 11 amino acids. V gave up 5 bases and J gave up 11 bases, with 13 bases separating them.

The chain employs TRBV6-5 and TRBJ1-1; D unresolved. Trimming took off 0 bases at V and 6 bases at J, with 14 bases between the two ends. The germline V gene has CDR1 MNHEY and CDR2 SVGAGI. The CDR3 sequence is 15 residues long. The CDR3 DNA is TGTGCCAGCAGTTACTCGATTCGGGGTGTCGCTGAAGCTTTCTTT. Encoded protein: CASSYSIRGVAEAFF.

The genes are TRBV19 and TRBJ1-2; D might be TRBD1 (5 bases). The length of the CDR3 is 14 residues. Germline CDR1 LNHDA, CDR2 SQIVND (reference sequence). V lost 4 bases to trimming and J lost 8 bases, with 17 bases between them. The CDR3 nucleotides read TGTGCCAGTAGTAGGGGTTTTGGGGCTGAAGGCTACACCTTC. This gives the protein CASSRGFGAEGYTF.